This is a list of T cell receptor beta chains from one sample in a study of identical twins. TCRdb re-derived calls from the 5' RACE reads in MiXCR, one entry per CDR3 protein. Among 1.5 million or so distinct CDR3 sequences, around 33% were seen once, and the ten largest hold approximately 0.25%. Source material: cord blood. Receptor source: a newborn girl in good health. The CDR3 runs from the conserved cysteine through the conserved F or W. D genes are given only for firm matches. Where a row states a size, it is once, few, many or the class of an expanded clone; other rows omit it.

d_call: .
v_call: TRBV20-1
clone_size: .
j_call: TRBJ1-2
cdr3_nt: TGCAGTGCTACCCACGGGCTGGCTAACTATGGCTACACCTTC
cdr3_aa: CSATHGLANYGYTF

d_call: TRBD1
v_call: TRBV28
clone_size: .
j_call: TRBJ2-7
cdr3_nt: TGTGCCAGCAGTTCCTCCGGGACAGTCTCCAACGAGCAGTACTTC
cdr3_aa: CASSSSGTVSNEQYF

d_call: TRBD2
v_call: TRBV12-3/TRBV12-4
clone_size: .
j_call: TRBJ2-5
cdr3_nt: TGTGCCAGCAGTTTATGGCGGCGGGGGTCGGAGACCCAGTACTTC
cdr3_aa: CASSLWRRGSETQYF

d_call: TRBD2
v_call: TRBV4-1
clone_size: .
j_call: TRBJ2-1
cdr3_nt: TGCGCCAGCAAGGGACTAGCGGGAGGGGGGCAGTTCTTC
cdr3_aa: CASKGLAGGGQFF

d_call: .
v_call: TRBV14
clone_size: .
j_call: TRBJ2-1
cdr3_nt: TGTGCCAGCAGCCTCGCGGGGGCCTACAATGAGCAGGTCTTC
cdr3_aa: CASSLAGAYNEQVF

d_call: .
v_call: TRBV7-2
clone_size: few
j_call: TRBJ2-7
cdr3_nt: TGTGCCAGCAGCCCTAGGTGGGGAGTTGGGTACGAGCAGTACTTC
cdr3_aa: CASSPRWGVGYEQYF

d_call: .
v_call: TRBV3-1
clone_size: few
j_call: TRBJ2-3
cdr3_nt: TGTGCCAGCAGTCTAACCGCCCTAGCGGACAGTAGCACAGATACGCAGTATTTT
cdr3_aa: CASSLTALADSSTDTQYF

d_call: .
v_call: TRBV7-9
clone_size: few
j_call: TRBJ2-3
cdr3_nt: TGTGCCAGCAGCCCTAGCGAAGTGAGGACAGATACGCAGTATTTT
cdr3_aa: CASSPSEVRTDTQYF

d_call: TRBD1
v_call: TRBV20-1
clone_size: .
j_call: TRBJ1-5
cdr3_nt: TGCAGTGCTAGGGAAACAGGGGCCTTCAATCAGCCCCAGCATTTT
cdr3_aa: CSARETGAFNQPQHF

d_call: .
v_call: TRBV5-6
clone_size: .
j_call: TRBJ2-7
cdr3_nt: TGTGCCAGCAGTAATCTGGCACAGGGCCCCTACGAGCAGTACTTC
cdr3_aa: CASSNLAQGPYEQYF

d_call: .
v_call: TRBV9
clone_size: few
j_call: TRBJ2-5
cdr3_nt: TGTGCCAGCAGCGTAGGGGACGGTATCCAAGAGACCCAGTACTTC
cdr3_aa: CASSVGDGIQETQYF

d_call: .
v_call: TRBV6-6
clone_size: .
j_call: TRBJ1-5
cdr3_nt: TGTGCCAGCACCTGGGTGGGTCAGCCCCAGCATTTT
cdr3_aa: CASTWVGQPQHF

d_call: .
v_call: TRBV5-1
clone_size: .
j_call: TRBJ1-4
cdr3_nt: TGCGCCAGCAGCTTAGGGGTAATGCGACGGGCAACTAATGAAAAACTGTTTTTT
cdr3_aa: CASSLGVMRRATNEKLFF

d_call: TRBD1
v_call: TRBV3-1
clone_size: .
j_call: TRBJ1-1
cdr3_nt: TGTGCCAGCAGCCAATGGGGACAGGTCGAAGCTTTCTTT
cdr3_aa: CASSQWGQVEAFF

d_call: TRBD1
v_call: TRBV6-6
clone_size: few
j_call: TRBJ2-3
cdr3_nt: TGTGCCAGCGGAAGGACAGGGAAGTTCACAGATACGCAGTATTTT
cdr3_aa: CASGRTGKFTDTQYF

d_call: .
v_call: TRBV20-1
clone_size: .
j_call: TRBJ2-2
cdr3_nt: TGCAGTGCTAGAGAGGGAGGGAACACCGGGGAGCTGTTTTTT
cdr3_aa: CSAREGGNTGELFF

d_call: .
v_call: TRBV7-9
clone_size: few
j_call: TRBJ2-6
cdr3_nt: TGTGCCAGCAGCCCCGCCAGCTCTGGGGCCAACGTCCTGACTTTC
cdr3_aa: CASSPASSGANVLTF

d_call: .
v_call: TRBV7-6
clone_size: .
j_call: TRBJ1-2
cdr3_nt: TGTGCCAGCAGTTACGTGGAATTCTATGGCTACACCTTC
cdr3_aa: CASSYVEFYGYTF

d_call: .
v_call: TRBV20-1
clone_size: .
j_call: TRBJ2-7
cdr3_nt: TGCAGTGCTAGTAACAGGGAATACGAGCAGTACTTC
cdr3_aa: CSASNREYEQYF

d_call: TRBD1
v_call: TRBV12-3/TRBV12-4
clone_size: .
j_call: TRBJ2-1
cdr3_nt: TGTGCCAGCAGTATCAGACAGGGTCCTGAGCAGTTCTTC
cdr3_aa: CASSIRQGPEQFF

d_call: .
v_call: TRBV7-9
clone_size: .
j_call: TRBJ1-6
cdr3_nt: TGTGCCAGCAGCTTAATTGGGATTTCACCCCTCCACTTT
cdr3_aa: CASSLIGISPLHF

d_call: TRBD2
v_call: TRBV5-1
clone_size: .
j_call: TRBJ2-3
cdr3_nt: TGCGCCAGCAGCTTGGTGACTAGCGGGAGGTTAGGCACAGATACGCAGTATTTT
cdr3_aa: CASSLVTSGRLGTDTQYF

d_call: .
v_call: TRBV30
clone_size: .
j_call: TRBJ1-1
cdr3_nt: TGTGCCTGGAGCGCACGGAACACTGAAGCTTTCTTT
cdr3_aa: CAWSARNTEAFF

d_call: .
v_call: TRBV20-1
clone_size: few
j_call: TRBJ1-1
cdr3_nt: TGCAGTGCTAGAGATCGGGGAGCGAACACTGAAGCTTTCTTT
cdr3_aa: CSARDRGANTEAFF

d_call: TRBD2
v_call: TRBV7-9
clone_size: .
j_call: TRBJ2-3
cdr3_nt: TGTGCCTGCAGCTCTGGGAGGGCTACCAGCACAGATACGCAGTATTTT
cdr3_aa: CACSSGRATSTDTQYF

d_call: .
v_call: TRBV3-1
clone_size: .
j_call: TRBJ1-1
cdr3_nt: TGTGCCAGCAGCCAAGTGTTGGGACGGGGAAACACTGAAGCTTTCTTT
cdr3_aa: CASSQVLGRGNTEAFF

d_call: .
v_call: TRBV5-6
clone_size: few
j_call: TRBJ1-4
cdr3_nt: TGTGCCAGCAGCTTGGGTCCAGGGGCAACGACTAATGAAAAACTGTTTTTT
cdr3_aa: CASSLGPGATTNEKLFF

d_call: TRBD2
v_call: TRBV5-4
clone_size: .
j_call: TRBJ2-7
cdr3_nt: TGTGCCAGCAGCTTGGTCTCGGGAGGGCCCCTCGAGCAGTACTTC
cdr3_aa: CASSLVSGGPLEQYF

d_call: .
v_call: TRBV19
clone_size: few
j_call: TRBJ2-3
cdr3_nt: TGTGCCAGTAGTTTGGGACGGGGTGTTACGCAGTATTTT
cdr3_aa: CASSLGRGVTQYF

d_call: TRBD1
v_call: TRBV12-3/TRBV12-4
clone_size: .
j_call: TRBJ1-1
cdr3_nt: TGTGCCAGCAGTCACAGGGGGCAAGAAGCTTTCTTT
cdr3_aa: CASSHRGQEAFF

d_call: TRBD1
v_call: TRBV20-1
clone_size: .
j_call: TRBJ2-1
cdr3_nt: TGCAGTGCTCCTACAGGGGGAACCTACAATGAGCAGTTCTTC
cdr3_aa: CSAPTGGTYNEQFF

d_call: .
v_call: TRBV20-1
clone_size: .
j_call: TRBJ2-3
cdr3_nt: TGCAGTCCTGGGGGGGCTCCCACAGATACGCAGTATTTT
cdr3_aa: CSPGGAPTDTQYF

d_call: .
v_call: TRBV28
clone_size: .
j_call: TRBJ2-7
cdr3_nt: TGTGCCAGCCGTCAACAGGTCAATGAGCAGTACTTC
cdr3_aa: CASRQQVNEQYF

d_call: .
v_call: TRBV11-3
clone_size: few
j_call: TRBJ2-3
cdr3_nt: TGTGCCAGCAGCGAGGACGGAGATACGCAGTATTTT
cdr3_aa: CASSEDGDTQYF

d_call: TRBD1
v_call: TRBV15
clone_size: few
j_call: TRBJ2-4
cdr3_nt: TGTGCCACCAGCAGACCCACTAACAGGGGCCTAGCCAAAAACATTCAGTACTTC
cdr3_aa: CATSRPTNRGLAKNIQYF

d_call: .
v_call: TRBV12-3/TRBV12-4
clone_size: .
j_call: TRBJ1-6
cdr3_nt: TGTGCCAGCAGTTTATTTGGGGCTGGCGGCTCACCCCTCCACTTT
cdr3_aa: CASSLFGAGGSPLHF

d_call: TRBD2
v_call: TRBV3-1
clone_size: few
j_call: TRBJ2-3
cdr3_nt: TGTGCCAGCAGCCACGGACTAGCGGGGGGGAAAAGCACAGATACGCAGTATTTT
cdr3_aa: CASSHGLAGGKSTDTQYF

d_call: .
v_call: TRBV5-1
clone_size: few
j_call: TRBJ1-5
cdr3_nt: TGCGCCAGCAGCTTGGAAGGGTGGGATCAGCCCCAGCATTTT
cdr3_aa: CASSLEGWDQPQHF

d_call: TRBD2
v_call: TRBV4-1
clone_size: few
j_call: TRBJ2-3
cdr3_nt: TGCGCCAGCAGCCAAGAAAGGACTAGCGGAGCAGATACGCAGTATTTT
cdr3_aa: CASSQERTSGADTQYF

d_call: .
v_call: TRBV6-5
clone_size: few
j_call: TRBJ2-7
cdr3_nt: TGTGCCAGCAGGCCGGTAGCGCGGCCCTACGAGCAGTACTTC
cdr3_aa: CASRPVARPYEQYF

d_call: .
v_call: TRBV2
clone_size: .
j_call: TRBJ2-3
cdr3_nt: TGTGCCAGCAGTGCGAGTGACTCTTTCACAGATACGCAGTATTTT
cdr3_aa: CASSASDSFTDTQYF

d_call: TRBD1
v_call: TRBV5-1
clone_size: .
j_call: TRBJ2-1
cdr3_nt: TGCGCCAGCAGCCCCGACCCGGGACAGGGGTATGAGCAGTTCTTC
cdr3_aa: CASSPDPGQGYEQFF

d_call: .
v_call: TRBV18
clone_size: .
j_call: TRBJ1-5
cdr3_nt: TGTGCCAGCTCACCATTCGGAGGGAACAATCAGCCCCAGCATTTT
cdr3_aa: CASSPFGGNNQPQHF

d_call: .
v_call: TRBV5-1
clone_size: few
j_call: TRBJ2-3
cdr3_nt: TGCGCCAGCAGCTTGGGGGTAGCACAATCGCCTAGCAATACGCAGTATTTT
cdr3_aa: CASSLGVAQSPSNTQYF

d_call: .
v_call: TRBV20-1
clone_size: .
j_call: TRBJ1-5
cdr3_nt: TGCAGTGCTAGAGGCACTAACCGGCGGGATCAGCCCCAGCATTTT
cdr3_aa: CSARGTNRRDQPQHF

d_call: .
v_call: TRBV12-3/TRBV12-4
clone_size: .
j_call: TRBJ2-3
cdr3_nt: TGTGCCAGCACCAGAGGAGAAGATACGCAGTATTTT
cdr3_aa: CASTRGEDTQYF

d_call: .
v_call: TRBV5-1
clone_size: few
j_call: TRBJ1-2
cdr3_nt: TGCGCCAGCAGCTGGACCGACGGACGGAGTTTGGGGAACCTCTATGGCTACACCTTC
cdr3_aa: CASSWTDGRSLGNLYGYTF

d_call: .
v_call: TRBV18
clone_size: few
j_call: TRBJ1-5
cdr3_nt: TGTGCCAGCTCACCCTACAGGGATGATCAGCCCCAGCATTTT
cdr3_aa: CASSPYRDDQPQHF

d_call: TRBD1
v_call: TRBV7-8
clone_size: .
j_call: TRBJ1-1
cdr3_nt: TGTGCCAGCAGCTCGGACAGGGCCCCGAACACTGAAGCTTTCTTT
cdr3_aa: CASSSDRAPNTEAFF

d_call: TRBD1
v_call: TRBV27
clone_size: .
j_call: TRBJ1-2
cdr3_nt: TGTGACAGCAGTGAAGACAGGGCCTCCTATGGCTACACCTTC
cdr3_aa: CDSSEDRASYGYTF

d_call: .
v_call: TRBV11-2
clone_size: .
j_call: TRBJ2-7
cdr3_nt: TGTGCCAGCAGCCCGGGGTATACGAGCTCCTACGAGCAGTACTTC
cdr3_aa: CASSPGYTSSYEQYF